A selection of T cell receptor beta chains follows, all from one sample in a study of T cells in tumors after PD-1 blockade. Repertoires were generated with immunoSEQ multiplex PCR, while TCRdb's copy carries only in-frame clones and drops some. The table records 45,000 to 60,000 clones, around four fifths of them present only once. Specimen: PBMCs, collected before anti-PD-1 therapy. The source is a human donor with advanced basal cell or squamous cell carcinoma (not recorded which). Both conserved end residues are part of each CDR3.

cdr3_aa j_call v_call
CASRGGWVGKLFF TRBJ1-4 TRBV12-3/TRBV12-4
CASSPGQSSYEQYF TRBJ2-7 TRBV5-1
CATSRDQGRQYF TRBJ2-7 TRBV15
CASSPGLYNEQFF TRBJ2-1 TRBV11-3
CASSEALLDPSYEQYF TRBJ2-7 TRBV6-1
CASSPPTGRTYEQYF TRBJ2-7 TRBV3-1/TRBV3-2
CASSQETRNTAFF TRBJ1-1 TRBV4-2
CASSLAGGGSAETQYF TRBJ2-5 TRBV5-1
CASSLVGMRVSETQYF TRBJ2-5 TRBV7-6
CASSVGHYTDSNQPQHF TRBJ1-5 TRBV2
CSVRTTNTEAFF TRBJ1-1 TRBV29-1
CASSQDGGLAGRTGELFF TRBJ2-2 TRBV4-1
CASSPTENTEAFF TRBJ1-1 TRBV18
CASSEIRGRMNTEAFF TRBJ1-1 TRBV2
CASSIQGADYGYTF TRBJ1-2 TRBV5-6
CSVEGQGRGQPQHF TRBJ1-5 TRBV29-1
CASGRGGGGGETQYF TRBJ2-5 TRBV27
CASSLTGYTEAFF TRBJ1-1 TRBV7-3
CASSGFRESYNEQFF TRBJ2-1 TRBV7-9
CASSFGSQGYEQYF TRBJ2-7 TRBV7-9
CASGKGQGIIEETQYF TRBJ2-5 TRBV12-5
CASSLAIGEQYF TRBJ2-7 TRBV5-1
CASSFLAGGAGANVLTF TRBJ2-6 TRBV28
CASSSGTDGNTIYF TRBJ1-3 TRBV14
CASSFRTGGDKETQYF TRBJ2-5 TRBV4-1
CASSPQGGIQEKLFF TRBJ1-4 TRBV5-1
CASSLMPPGAGGELFF TRBJ2-2 TRBV7-3
CASSEPGDTQYF TRBJ2-3 TRBV21-1
CASSPLPLELFF TRBJ2-2 TRBV9
CASSSGQVSPYEQYF TRBJ2-7 TRBV18
CASSLGLVAAYEQYF TRBJ2-7 TRBV7-8
CASSLRYSDTDTQYF TRBJ2-3 TRBV5-4
CASSSVYEQYF TRBJ2-7 TRBV6-2/TRBV6-3
CATSGGRDDTDTQYF TRBJ2-3 TRBV24-1
CASRNGQLYEQYF TRBJ2-7 TRBV6-5
CASSLSKLIAKNIQYF TRBJ2-4 TRBV27
CASSLHSGGLTDTQYF TRBJ2-3 TRBV27
CASSLGQGGGNEQFF TRBJ2-1 TRBV5-6
CASSYRRADGYGYTF TRBJ1-2 TRBV6-2/TRBV6-3
CASSLEPAGLANEQYF TRBJ2-7 TRBV7-9